The clone carrying this T cell receptor (beta chain) was counted between two and nine times. Its antigen is not known. Addition of a universal primer site occurred through template switching, and cDNA carried unique molecular identifiers. TCRdb reprocessed the 5' RACE reads via MiXCR and lists one record per CDR3 protein. The sample has hundreds of thousands of distinct CDR3 sequences, roughly 9% seen once; the top ten hold 6% to 8.5%. The sample originates from a study of identical twins. Study outcomes and limitations: A partial confounding effect on zero-insertion analyses could come from invariant MAIT and iNKT cells.

V trimming: 4 bases; J trimming: 2 bases; junction bases outside the gene matches: 6. The CDR3 extends over 15 amino acids. Germline values: CDR1 SGDLS, CDR2 YYNGEE. This same sample was also taken into another study, of yellow fever vaccine responses in identical twins.

The receptor comes from a woman between 18 and 29 years old in good health. Sequenced material: CD8+ T cells sorted from blood. This chain joins TRBV9 and TRBJ2-1; 7 bases agree with TRBD2. CDR3 sequence reads: CASSSSGVPYNEQFF. For the CDR3, the DNA is TGTGCCAGCAGCTCAAGCGGGGTACCCTACAATGAGCAGTTCTTC.